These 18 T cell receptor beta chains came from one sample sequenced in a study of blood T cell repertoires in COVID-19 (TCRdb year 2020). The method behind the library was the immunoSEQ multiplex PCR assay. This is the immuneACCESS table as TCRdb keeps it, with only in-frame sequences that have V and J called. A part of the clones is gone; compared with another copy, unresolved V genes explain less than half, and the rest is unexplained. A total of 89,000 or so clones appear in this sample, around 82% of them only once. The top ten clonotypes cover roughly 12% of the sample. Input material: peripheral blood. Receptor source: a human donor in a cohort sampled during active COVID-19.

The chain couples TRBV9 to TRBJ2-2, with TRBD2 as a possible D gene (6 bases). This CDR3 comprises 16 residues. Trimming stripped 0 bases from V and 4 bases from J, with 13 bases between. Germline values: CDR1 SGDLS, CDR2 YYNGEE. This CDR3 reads CASSVGPGDPTGELFF. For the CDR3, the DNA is TGTGCCAGCAGCGTAGGGCCGGGGGACCCCACCGGGGAGCTGTTTTTT.

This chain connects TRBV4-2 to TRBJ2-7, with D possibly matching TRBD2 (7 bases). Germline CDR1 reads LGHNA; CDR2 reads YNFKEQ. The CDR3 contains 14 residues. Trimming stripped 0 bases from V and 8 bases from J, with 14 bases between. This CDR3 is CASSQDLGGRKQYF. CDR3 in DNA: TGTGCCAGCAGCCAAGACTTGGGGGGGCGCAAGCAGTACTTC.

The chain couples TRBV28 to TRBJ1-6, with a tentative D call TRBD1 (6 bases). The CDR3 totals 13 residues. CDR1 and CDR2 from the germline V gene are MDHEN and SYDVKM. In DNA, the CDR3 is TGTGCTATTGACAGGCCCCCAAATTCACCCCTCCACTTT. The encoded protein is CAIDRPPNSPLHF.

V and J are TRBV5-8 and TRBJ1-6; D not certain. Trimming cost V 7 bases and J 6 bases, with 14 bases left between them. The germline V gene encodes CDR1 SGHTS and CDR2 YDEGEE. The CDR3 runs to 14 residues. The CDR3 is CASAGLRGNSPLHF. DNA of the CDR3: TGTGCCAGCGCTGGGCTGCGGGGTAATTCACCCCTCCACTTT.

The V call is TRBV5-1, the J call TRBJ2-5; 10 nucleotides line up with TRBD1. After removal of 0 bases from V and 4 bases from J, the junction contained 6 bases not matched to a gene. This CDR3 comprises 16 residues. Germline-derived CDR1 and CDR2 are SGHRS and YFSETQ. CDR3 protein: CASSLADRGRGETQYF. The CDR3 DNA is TGCGCCAGCAGCTTGGCGGACAGGGGGAGAGGAGAGACCCAGTACTTC. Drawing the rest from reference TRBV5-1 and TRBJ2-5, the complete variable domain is KAGVTQTPRYLIKTRGQQVTLSCSPISGHRSVSWYQQTPGQGLQFLFEYFSETQRNKGNFPGRFSGRQFSNSRSEMNVSTLELGDSALYLCASSLADRGRGETQYFGPGTRLLVL.

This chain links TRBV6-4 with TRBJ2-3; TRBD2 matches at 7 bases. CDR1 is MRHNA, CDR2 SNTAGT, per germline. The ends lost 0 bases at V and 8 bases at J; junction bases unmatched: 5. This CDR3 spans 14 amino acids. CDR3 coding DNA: TGTGCCAGCAGTGACTCTGCGGGAGTTGGTACGCAGTATTTT. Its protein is CASSDSAGVGTQYF.

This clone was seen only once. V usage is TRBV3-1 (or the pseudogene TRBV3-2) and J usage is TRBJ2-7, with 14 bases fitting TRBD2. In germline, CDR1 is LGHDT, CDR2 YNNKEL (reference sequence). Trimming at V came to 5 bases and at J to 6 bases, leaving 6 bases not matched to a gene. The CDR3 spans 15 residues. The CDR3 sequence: CASSYTGTSGSEQYF. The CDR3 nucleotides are TGTGCCAGCAGCTATACCGGGACTAGCGGGAGCGAGCAGTACTTC.

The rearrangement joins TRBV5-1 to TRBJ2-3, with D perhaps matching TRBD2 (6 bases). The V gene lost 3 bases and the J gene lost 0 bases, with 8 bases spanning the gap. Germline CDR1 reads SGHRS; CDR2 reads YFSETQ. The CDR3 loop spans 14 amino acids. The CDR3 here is CASSSGTSTDTQYF. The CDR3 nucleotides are TGCGCCAGCAGCTCGGGGACTAGCACAGATACGCAGTATTTT. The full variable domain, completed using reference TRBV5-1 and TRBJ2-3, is KAGVTQTPRYLIKTRGQQVTLSCSPISGHRSVSWYQQTPGQGLQFLFEYFSETQRNKGNFPGRFSGRQFSNSRSEMNVSTLELGDSALYLCASSSGTSTDTQYFGPGTRLTVL.

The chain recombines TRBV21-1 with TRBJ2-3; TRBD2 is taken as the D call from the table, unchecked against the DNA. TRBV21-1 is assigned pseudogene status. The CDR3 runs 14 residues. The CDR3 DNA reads TGTGCCGGAGTAGCGGGAGGACTCACAGATACGCAGTATTTT. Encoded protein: CAGVAGGLTDTQYF.

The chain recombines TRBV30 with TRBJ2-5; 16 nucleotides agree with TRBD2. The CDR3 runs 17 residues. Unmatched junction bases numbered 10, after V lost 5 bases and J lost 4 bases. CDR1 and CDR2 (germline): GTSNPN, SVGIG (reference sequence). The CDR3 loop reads CAWVEGLAGGPGETQYF. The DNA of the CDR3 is TGTGCCTGGGTCGAGGGACTAGCGGGGGGGCCAGGAGAGACCCAGTACTTC. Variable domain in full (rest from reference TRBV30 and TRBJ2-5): SQTIHQWPATLVQPVGSPLSLECTVEGTSNPNLYWYRQAAGRGLQLLFYSVGIGQISSEVPQNLSASRPQDRQFILSSKKLLLSDSGFYLCAWVEGLAGGPGETQYFGPGTRLLVL.

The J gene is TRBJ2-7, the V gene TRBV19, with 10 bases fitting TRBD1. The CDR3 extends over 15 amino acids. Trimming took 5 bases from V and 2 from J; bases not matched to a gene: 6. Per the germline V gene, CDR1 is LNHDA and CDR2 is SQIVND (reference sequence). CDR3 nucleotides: TGTGCCAGTAGTCTTCCGGGACAGGGGACCTACGAGCAGTACTTC. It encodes CASSLPGQGTYEQYF.

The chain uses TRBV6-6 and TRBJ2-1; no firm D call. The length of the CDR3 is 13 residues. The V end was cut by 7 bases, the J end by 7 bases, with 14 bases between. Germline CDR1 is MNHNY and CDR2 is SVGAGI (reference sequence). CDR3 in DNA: TGTGCCAGCATGGATGGAGCTAAAAATGAGCAGTTCTTC. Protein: CASMDGAKNEQFF.

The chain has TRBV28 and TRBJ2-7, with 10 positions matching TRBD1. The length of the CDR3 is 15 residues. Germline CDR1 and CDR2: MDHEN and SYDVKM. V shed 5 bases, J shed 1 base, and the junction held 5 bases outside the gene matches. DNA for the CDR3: TGTGCCAGCAGTGTGACAGGGGGCGCTTCCTACGAGCAGTACTTC. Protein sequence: CASSVTGGASYEQYF.

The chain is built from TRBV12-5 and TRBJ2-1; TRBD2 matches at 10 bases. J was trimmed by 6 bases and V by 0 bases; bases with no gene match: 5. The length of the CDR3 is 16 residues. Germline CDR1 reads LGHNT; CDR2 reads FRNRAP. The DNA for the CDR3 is TGTGCTAGTGGTTTGGTAGCGGGGGGGAGCAGCAATGAGCAGTTCTTC. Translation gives CASGLVAGGSSNEQFF. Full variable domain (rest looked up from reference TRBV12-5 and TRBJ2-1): DARVTQTPRHKVTEMGQEVTMRCQPILGHNTVFWYRQTMMQGLELLAYFRNRAPLDDSGMPKDRFSAEMPDATLATLKIQPSEPRDSAVYFCASGLVAGGSSNEQFFGPGTRLTVL.

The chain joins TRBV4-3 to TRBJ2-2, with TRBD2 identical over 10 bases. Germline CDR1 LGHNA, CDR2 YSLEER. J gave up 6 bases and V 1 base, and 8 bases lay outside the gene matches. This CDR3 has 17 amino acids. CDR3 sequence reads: CASSQGPSGSRAGELFF. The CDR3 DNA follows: TGCGCCAGCAGCCAAGGTCCTAGCGGGAGTAGAGCCGGGGAGCTGTTTTTT.

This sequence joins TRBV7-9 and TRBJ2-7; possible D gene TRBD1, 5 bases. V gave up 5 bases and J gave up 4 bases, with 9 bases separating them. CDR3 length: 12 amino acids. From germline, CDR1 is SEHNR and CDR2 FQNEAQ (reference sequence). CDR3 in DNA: TGTGCCAGCAGCCGTTCAGGGTACGAGCAGTACTTC. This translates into CASSRSGYEQYF. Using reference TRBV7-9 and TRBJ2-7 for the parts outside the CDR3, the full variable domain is DTGVSQNPRHKITKRGQNVTFRCDPISEHNRLYWYRQTLGQGPEFLTYFQNEAQLEKSRLLSDRFSAERPKGSFSTLEIQRTEQGDSAMYLCASSRSGYEQYFGPGTRLTVT.

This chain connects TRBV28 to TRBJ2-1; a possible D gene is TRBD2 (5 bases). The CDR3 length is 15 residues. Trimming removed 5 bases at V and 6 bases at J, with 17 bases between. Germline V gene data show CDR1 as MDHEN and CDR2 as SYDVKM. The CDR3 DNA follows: TGTGCCAGCAGTCCCGGATGGGAGCGAGGCAATGAGCAGTTCTTC. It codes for CASSPGWERGNEQFF.

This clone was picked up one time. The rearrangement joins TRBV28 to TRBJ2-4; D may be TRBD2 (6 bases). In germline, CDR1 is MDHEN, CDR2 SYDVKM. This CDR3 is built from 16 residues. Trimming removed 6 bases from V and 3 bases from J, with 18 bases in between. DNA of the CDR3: TGTGCCAGCAGCCGCCCCCCGGCGGGATACAAAAACATTCAGTACTTC. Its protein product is CASSRPPAGYKNIQYF.